A selection of T cell receptor beta chains follows, all from one sample in a study of T cells in Graves' hyperthyroidism and ophthalmopathy. TCRdb analysed the multiplex PCR reads with MiXCR anew, one entry per CDR3 protein. The table lists fewer than 650,000 distinct CDR3 sequences, about 14% of them singletons. The sample was blood. These receptors all come from a woman between 35 and 50 years old with Graves' ophthalmopathy. The CDR3 runs from the conserved cysteine through the conserved F or W. D genes are given only for firm matches. The size entry is marked missing in some rows and otherwise reads once, few, many or a size class.

J	size	D	V	CDR3	DNA
TRBJ1-3	-	TRBD1	TRBV12-3/TRBV12-4	CASRGQGVPGNTIYF	TGTGCCAGCAGGGGACAGGGAGTCCCTGGAAACACCATATATTTT
TRBJ1-4	few	-	TRBV20-1	CSASEGSLEKLFF	TGCAGTGCTAGCGAAGGGTCCCTTGAAAAACTGTTTTTT
TRBJ2-7	many	-	TRBV2	CASRRLDISYEQYF	TGTGCCAGCAGGCGGTTGGACATTTCCTACGAGCAGTACTTC
TRBJ2-5	-	-	TRBV19	CASSINIQETQYF	TGTGCCAGTAGTATCAACATCCAAGAGACCCAGTACTTC
TRBJ1-2	many	-	TRBV27	CASSLSIRSPGYTF	TGTGCCAGCAGTTTATCGATCAGGAGCCCTGGCTACACCTTC
TRBJ2-7	many	TRBD2	TRBV6-2/TRBV6-3	CASSWRGIYEQYF	TGTGCCAGCAGTTGGCGGGGGATCTACGAGCAGTACTTC
TRBJ2-7	many	TRBD1	TRBV7-2	CASSWAGTGTGEQYF	TGTGCCAGCAGCTGGGCCGGGACAGGGACTGGAGAGCAGTACTTC
TRBJ2-7	few	-	TRBV20-1	CSARIDRSPYEQYF	TGCAGTGCTAGAATCGACAGATCCCCCTACGAGCAGTACTTC
TRBJ1-1	once	TRBD1	TRBV12-3/TRBV12-4	CASSLGGTGVEAFF	TGTGCCAGCAGTTTAGGCGGAACAGGGGTTGAAGCTTTCTTT
TRBJ2-2	many	TRBD2	TRBV6-1	CASTGREDTGELFF	TGTGCCAGCACCGGGAGGGAGGACACCGGGGAGCTGTTTTTT
TRBJ2-2	many	-	TRBV12-3/TRBV12-4	CASSSHSGELFF	TGTGCCAGCAGTTCCCACTCCGGGGAGCTGTTTTTT
TRBJ1-6	few	TRBD1	TRBV11-2	CASSLVGQGGISPPHF	TGTGCCAGCAGCTTAGTAGGACAGGGCGGTATTTCACCCCCCCACTTT
TRBJ1-5	many	TRBD1	TRBV6-1	CASSDRDRGNQPQHF	TGTGCCAGCAGTGACCGGGACAGGGGGAATCAGCCCCAGCATTTT
TRBJ1-2	many	-	TRBV6-1	CASSEVGVGYTF	TGTGCCAGCAGTGAAGTCGGGGTAGGCTACACCTTC
TRBJ2-7	many	-	TRBV7-2	CASSLSGSEIDEQYF	TGTGCCAGCAGCTTGTCCGGGAGCGAAATCGACGAGCAGTACTTC
TRBJ1-5	-	-	TRBV28	CASTSRTMDPNQPQHF	TGTGCCAGCACAAGTCGTACTATGGACCCCAATCAGCCCCAGCATTTT
TRBJ1-2	many	-	TRBV6-2/TRBV6-3	CASSYGRSYGYTF	TGTGCCAGCAGTTACGGGCGGTCCTATGGCTACACCTTC
TRBJ2-7	many	-	TRBV27	CASSRQGPYEQYF	TGTGCCAGCAGTCGGCAGGGACCCTACGAGCAGTACTTC
TRBJ2-5	once	-	TRBV12-3/TRBV12-4	CASSSSRQSAETQYF	TGTGCCAGCAGTTCTAGCAGGCAAAGTGCAGAGACCCAGTACTTC
TRBJ2-4	many	TRBD1	TRBV5-1	CASSKQGATSSDIQYF	TGCGCCAGCAGCAAACAGGGGGCGACTTCAAGCGACATTCAGTACTTC
TRBJ2-7	many	-	TRBV27	CASSADSDWYEQYF	TGTGCCAGTTCGGCCGATAGCGATTGGTACGAGCAGTACTTC
TRBJ1-5	many	-	TRBV30	CAWGRGYQPQHF	TGTGCCTGGGGCAGGGGCTATCAGCCCCAGCATTTT
TRBJ2-7	many	TRBD2	TRBV7-2	CASSHSGRNPYEQYF	TGTGCCAGCAGCCATAGCGGGAGAAACCCCTACGAGCAGTACTTC
TRBJ2-3	few	-	TRBV5-6	CASSQSPTDTQYF	TGTGCCAGCAGCCAGTCCCCCACAGATACGCAGTATTTT
TRBJ2-2	many	-	TRBV28	CASSDPLQGLGTGELFF	TGTGCCAGCAGTGACCCTCTTCAGGGATTGGGAACCGGGGAGCTGTTTTTT
TRBJ2-7	many	-	TRBV20-1	CSAGIARSSYEQYF	TGCAGTGCTGGGATAGCGAGGAGCTCCTACGAGCAGTACTTC
TRBJ2-7	many	-	TRBV28	CASSPTAGPRYEQYF	TGTGCCAGCAGCCCTACTGCGGGACCGAGGTACGAGCAGTACTTC
TRBJ1-5	many	TRBD1	TRBV28	CATGRGPQPQHF	TGTGCCACGGGTAGGGGGCCTCAGCCCCAGCATTTT
TRBJ2-7	-	-	TRBV20-1	CSAPDGSPIYEQYF	TGCAGTGCCCCCGACGGGTCCCCCATCTACGAGCAGTACTTC
TRBJ2-7	many	-	TRBV12-3/TRBV12-4	CASSSSLSIYEQYF	TGTGCCAGCAGTAGCTCCTTGAGTATCTACGAGCAGTACTTC
TRBJ2-5	many	-	TRBV2	CASSDVGDRQETQYF	TGTGCCAGCAGTGACGTCGGGGACCGTCAAGAGACCCAGTACTTC
TRBJ1-3	many	TRBD1	TRBV2	CASRPDRVSGNTIYF	TGTGCCAGCAGGCCGGACAGGGTCTCTGGAAACACCATATATTTT
TRBJ2-2	few	TRBD2	TRBV6-1	CASRDSGGASGELFF	TGTGCCAGCAGAGATAGCGGGGGGGCTAGCGGGGAGCTGTTTTTT
TRBJ2-7	many	-	TRBV28	CASSSQNGVGSYEQYF	TGTGCCAGCAGTTCCCAAAATGGCGTTGGCTCCTACGAGCAGTACTTC
TRBJ1-5	many	-	TRBV20-1	CSARVLNQPQHF	TGCAGTGCTAGAGTCCTTAATCAGCCCCAGCATTTT
TRBJ1-1	-	-	TRBV27	CASRVFGESGFAFF	TGTGCCAGCAGAGTTTTCGGGGAGTCGGGTTTTGCTTTCTTT
TRBJ2-7	many	TRBD1	TRBV28	CASSLLGQGSYEQYF	TGTGCCAGCAGTCTTTTGGGACAGGGGTCCTACGAGCAGTACTTC
TRBJ2-5	many	-	TRBV10-3	CAISEDSASVGETQYF	TGTGCCATCAGTGAGGATAGCGCGTCGGTTGGAGAGACCCAGTACTTC
TRBJ2-7	many	-	TRBV28	CASSLKRGAVYEQYF	TGTGCCAGCAGTTTAAAGAGGGGGGCGGTCTACGAGCAGTACTTC
TRBJ1-3	-	-	TRBV19	CASAAGRPGNTIYF	TGTGCCAGTGCGGCCGGTCGTCCTGGAAACACCATATATTTT
TRBJ2-6	many	TRBD2	TRBV2	CASEAGGNSGANVLTF	TGTGCCAGCGAAGCGGGGGGGAACTCTGGGGCCAACGTCCTGACTTTC
TRBJ1-1	many	TRBD1	TRBV4-2	CASSPFGDRGPVNTEAFF	TGTGCCAGCAGCCCGTTCGGCGACAGGGGGCCCGTGAACACTGAAGCTTTCTTT
TRBJ1-2	many	-	TRBV7-2	CASSQDGGRNGYTF	TGTGCCAGCAGCCAAGACGGGGGGAGGAATGGCTACACCTTC
TRBJ2-2	few	TRBD2	TRBV19	CASRGLAGRNTRTGELFF	TGTGCCAGTAGAGGACTAGCGGGACGAAACACGAGGACCGGGGAGCTGTTTTTT
TRBJ1-6	-	-	TRBV6-2/TRBV6-3	CASSYSVAPTHSPLHF	TGTGCCAGCAGTTACTCAGTGGCGCCAACTCATTCACCCCTCCACTTT
TRBJ1-3	many	-	TRBV28	CASSLWDNSGNTIYF	TGTGCCAGCAGTTTATGGGACAACTCTGGAAACACCATATATTTT
TRBJ2-5	few	-	TRBV12-3/TRBV12-4	CASSNGVTTQYF	TGTGCCAGCAGTAACGGGGTCACAACCCAGTACTTC
TRBJ2-5	-	-	TRBV2	CATILAPGSQTQYF	TGTGCCACCATCCTGGCCCCCGGGTCCCAGACCCAGTACTTC